The present entry profiles one T cell receptor beta chain with its context. V lost 6 bases and J lost 8; bases outside the gene matches: 14. Germline V lookup: CDR1 MDHEN, CDR2 SYDVKM. This CDR3 is built from 15 residues. These data come from a study of T cell changes during pregnancy in multiple sclerosis. The repertoire was sequenced with immunoSEQ multiplex PCR; TCRdb's copy has only in-frame clones and lacks some. Seen here are tens of thousands of clones, 75% to 95% observed once, and the top ten hold 9.5% to 13%. The source of this sequence is a female donor with multiple sclerosis, enrolled in a pregnancy study. The sample consisted of CD8+ T cells from peripheral blood mononuclear cells, taken after pregnancy. V and J are TRBV28 and TRBJ1-2, with 8 positions matching TRBD1. CDR3 sequence reads: CASRPLGQGLSGYTF. DNA of the CDR3: TGTGCCAGCAGACCCCTCGGACAGGGTCTCTCCGGCTACACCTTC.